One T cell receptor (beta chain) is described in this entry. Only in-frame clones appear in the TCRdb table, and some are missing; sequencing was by immunoSEQ multiplex PCR. Of some 150,000 clones in the sample, about 93% were seen once. The data belong to a study of OX40 agonist ivuxolimab in advanced cancers. Sequenced material: CD4+ or CD8+ T cells sorted from blood, taken in a trial of the OX40 agonist ivuxolimab. This TCR derives from an adult with an advanced solid tumor such as melanoma, head and neck, liver or kidney cancer.

The CDR3 DNA sequence: TGTGCCAGCAGTTTACAAGAGACCCAGTACTTC. Translated: CASSLQETQYF. This chain uses TRBV27 with TRBJ2-5; D is ambiguous. V lost 2 bases and J 2 bases, leaving 0 bases between the germline ends. Germline CDR1 MNHEY, CDR2 SMNVEV (reference sequence). The CDR3 spans 11 residues.